The entry below describes one TCR beta chain. One end of the junction varies from germline; a read error may be responsible. The PCR employed 60 Vbeta primers together with 13 Jbeta primers. Profiling relied on immunoSEQ multiplex PCR, and the TCRdb table lists in-frame clones only, not all of them. The profile shows some 120,000 clones, roughly 80% of them singletons. Looked up from germline, CDR1 is SEHNR and CDR2 is FQNEAQ (reference sequence). The CDR3 totals 15 residues. This sample was taken from a study of cytomegalovirus exposure and HLA in healthy donors. The sequence was collected from a man between 25 and 39 years old in good health and CMV-seronegative. V usage is TRBV7-9 and J usage is TRBJ2-7, with 14 bases aligning to TRBD2. The specimen was PBMCs. The CDR3 region has the DNA TGTTCCAGCAGCACCCGACTAGCGGGAGGGAGAGAGCAGTACTTC. Residues: CSSSTRLAGGREQYF.